This TCR beta chain is from a study of radiation and T cells in renal cell carcinoma. The method was immunoSEQ multiplex PCR; TCRdb's version includes in-frame clones alone and lacks a portion of them. The table records 120,000 or so clones, 88% of them present only once. After removal of 3 bases from V and 5 bases from J, the junction contained 6 bases not matched to a gene. The CDR3 totals 16 residues. CDR1 SGDLS and CDR2 YYNGEE come from the germline V gene. This sample's time point: blood 2 weeks post-SBRT. The treatment is: 15 Gy SBRT to primary tumor, nephrectomy 4 weeks later. Clear cell pathology was present in this patient's renal cell carcinoma.

The clonotype comes from a woman in her 70s with renal cell carcinoma. The chain joins TRBV9 to TRBJ2-3; 13 nucleotides align to TRBD2. Sequencing was performed on blood, taken from a patient whose treatment included radiotherapy and nephrectomy. CDR3 nucleotide sequence: TGTGCCAGCAGCGCCACTAGCGGGGGGGCCTTAGATACGCAGTATTTT. The encoded protein is CASSATSGGALDTQYF.